What follows describes a single T cell receptor (beta chain). The count of this clone is one. There is no known antigen for this receptor. Per-nucleotide qualities are absent, and no much larger clonotype sits a single base away. Each collaborating institution followed its own protocols to collect whole blood in K2EDTA tubes. For TCRbeta analysis, collaborator samples were shipped as frozen whole blood, as isolated PBMCs, or as DNA extracted from either sample type. The sample comes from a study of blood T cell repertoires in COVID-19 (TCRdb year 2020). The study in broad terms: Collaborator samples came from the United States, Italy and Spain and covered acute and convalescent phases of COVID-19. The prospective study material was composed of cDNA or gDNA derived from T cells, B-cell-depleted T cells, or PBMCs. Deeply sampled blood TCRbeta repertoires from subjects exposed to, actively infected with, or recovered from COVID-19 were included in the dataset. The repertoires were made available in a free public database intended to serve as a resource for research on the immune response to SARS-CoV-2. The samples were drawn from two sources: the first 160 participants of the ongoing ImmuneRACE study, and 1,254 subjects contributed by 6 global collaborators. Sample metadata almost always included a de-identified subject ID, COVID-19 status, age in years and sex. Where available, HLA class I and class II types were taken from metadata supplied by the sample provider and were not determined by assay-based typing. The study at large found these results: The quantity of clinical and demographic metadata differed by source and by participant and was supplied without curation.

CDR1 and CDR2 are read off the germline V gene (reference sequence) as MNHEY and SMNVEV. There are 15 amino acids in the CDR3, from cysteine to phenylalanine inclusive. Only the CDR3 portion is preserved as DNA: 45 bases, with reading frame beginning at the first base. V trim: 11 bases; J trim: 10 bases; unmatched bases: 16. TCRbeta CDR3 regions were amplified from genomic DNA by means of the immunoSEQ Assay, a bias-controlled multiplex PCR. Turning to the authors' computational methods: Nucleated cell counts per sample were estimated from amplification of reference gene primers within the assay. To quantify the absolute abundance of each unique TCRbeta CDR3 rearrangement, sequence reads were collapsed and filtered. For each sample, productive Simpson clonality was calculated by taking the square root of Simpson's diversity index across productive rearrangements. TCRdb stores this immuneACCESS table with in-frame sequences only. Part of the clones is absent; in the studies checked, under half of the shortfall reflects unresolved V genes, and no reason is known for the rest. The V and J calls and clone size were taken over from that table, and D and trimming were inferred from the DNA. The sample profile shows about 330,000 clones; roughly 83% of them were found once. The ten largest clones capture 1.5% to 2% of the sample.

The V gene is TRBV27 and the J gene is TRBJ2-1; 11 middle bases align to TRBD2. The source of this sequence is a woman between 50 and 59 years old with acute or convalescent COVID-19. Input material: peripheral blood. In nucleotide form, the sequence is TGTGCCTCTCGCGAACGACTAGCGGGAAATTGGGAGCAGTTCTTC. The encoded protein is CASRERLAGNWEQFF.